One sample yielded the 10 T cell receptor beta chains listed below, sequenced in a study of cytomegalovirus exposure and HLA in healthy donors. The PCR made use of 60 Vbeta and 13 Jbeta primers. Clones were sequenced by immunoSEQ multiplex PCR, and TCRdb holds only the in-frame ones, with some missing. This sample has 150,000 to 200,000 clones, with 85% found just once. The sequencing sample was made of PBMCs. The receptors shown here come from a boy aged 2 to 10 in good health and CMV-seronegative.

In its sample, this clone was seen a few times. The chain employs TRBV6-6 and TRBJ1-6, with TRBD1 identical over 8 bases. Per germline, CDR1 MNHNY and CDR2 SVGAGI (reference sequence). This CDR3 comprises 14 residues. The V segment lost 0 bases and the J segment 10 bases; nucleotides outside the gene matches: 2. CDR3 coding DNA: TGTGCCAGCAGTTACTCGAACAGGGGGTCACCCCTCCACTTT. Translation gives CASSYSNRGSPLHF.

V is TRBV6-5 and J is TRBJ1-3; unclear D gene. Germline CDR1 MNHEY, CDR2 SVGAGI. The length of the CDR3 is 14 residues. V was cut by 8 bases and J by 4 bases, with 15 bases left in between. CDR3 protein: CASRPAGSGNTIYF. The CDR3 coding sequence is TGTGCCAGCCGACCTGCGGGGTCGGGAAACACCATATATTTT.

The chain couples TRBV5-1 to TRBJ1-4, with 7 positions matching TRBD1. Losses at the gene ends were 3 bases for V and 2 bases for J; bases not matched to a gene: 7. The CDR3 spans 16 residues. CDR1 SGHRS and CDR2 YFSETQ come from the germline V gene. CDR3 bases: TGCGCCAGCAGCTCGGGGGACAGAAGGACTAATGAAAAACTGTTTTTT. Protein sequence: CASSSGDRRTNEKLFF. Together with reference TRBV5-1 and TRBJ1-4, the CDR3 gives the full variable domain: KAGVTQTPRYLIKTRGQQVTLSCSPISGHRSVSWYQQTPGQGLQFLFEYFSETQRNKGNFPGRFSGRQFSNSRSEMNVSTLELGDSALYLCASSSGDRRTNEKLFFGSGTQLSVL.

The chain is built from TRBV7-9 and TRBJ1-3, with 11 bases matching TRBD1. The germline V gene has CDR1 SEHNR and CDR2 FQNEAQ (reference sequence). The CDR3 contains 16 residues. The J segment lost 3 bases and the V segment lost 5 bases, leaving 6 bases of the junction unmatched. The CDR3: CASSASDRGRGNTIYF. In DNA, the CDR3 is TGTGCCAGCAGCGCCTCGGACAGGGGGCGTGGAAACACCATATATTTT.

This clone has just one count. This sequence joins TRBV10-1 and TRBJ1-1; possible D gene TRBD1, 6 bases. Trimming stripped 8 bases from V and 5 bases from J, with 12 bases between. Looked up from germline, CDR1 is WNHNN and CDR2 is SYGVQD (reference sequence). The CDR3 has 12 amino acids. CDR3 residues: CASSDRFTEAFF. DNA for the CDR3: TGCGCCAGCTCCGACAGGTTTACTGAAGCTTTCTTT.

The DNA for the CDR3 is TGCGCCAGCAGCTACGGGACAGGGAGGGAAAACTATGGCTACACCTTC. Protein product: CASSYGTGRENYGYTF. The chain carries TRBV5-1 and TRBJ1-2; 9 positions match TRBD1. The V gene end was trimmed by 3 bases and the J gene end by 2 bases; junction bases not matched to a gene: 8. Germline-derived CDR1 and CDR2 are SGHRS and YFSETQ. The CDR3 is 16 residues long.

The V gene is TRBV9, the J gene TRBJ2-7, with 7 bases fitting TRBD2. This CDR3 comprises 17 residues. V shed 0 bases, J shed 4 bases, and the junction held 13 bases outside the gene matches. CDR1 is SGDLS and CDR2 is YYNGEE in the germline V gene. The CDR3: CASSVGTATSSSYEQYF. CDR3 nucleotide sequence: TGTGCCAGCAGCGTAGGCACAGCGACTAGCTCCTCTTACGAGCAGTACTTC. The whole variable domain, filled in from reference TRBV9 and TRBJ2-7, reads DSGVTQTPKHLITATGQRVTLRCSPRSGDLSVYWYQQSLDQGLQFLIQYYNGEERAKGNILERFSAQQFPDLHSELNLSSLELGDSALYFCASSVGTATSSSYEQYFGPGTRLTVT.

This clone appeared once. CDR3 sequence (DNA): TGTGCCAGCAGCTTAGCGGACAGGGGCTTCAATGAAAAACTGTTTTTT. It is translated as CASSLADRGFNEKLFF. V usage is TRBV7-9 and J usage is TRBJ1-4; 9 nucleotides agree with TRBD1. CDR1 and CDR2 from the germline V gene are SEHNR and FQNEAQ (reference sequence). CDR3 length equals 16 residues. With 0 bases clipped from V and 5 bases from J, the junction kept 4 bases outside the gene matches.

The chain has TRBV4-2 and TRBJ2-5; 9 bases are a match to TRBD2. CDR1 and CDR2 (germline): LGHNA, YNFKEQ. The CDR3 runs to 18 residues. The V gene end was trimmed by 3 bases and the J gene end by 4 bases; junction bases not matched to a gene: 15. The CDR3 nucleotides read TGTGCCAGCAGCCAGGAACCAAATTTTGGACTAGCGAGAGAGACCCAGTACTTC. Translation: CASSQEPNFGLARETQYF.

J is TRBJ1-5 and V is TRBV7-2; D not certain. Germline V lookup: CDR1 SGHTA, CDR2 FQGNSA. The V end lost 5 bases, the J end lost 0 bases, and 17 bases lay between the germline ends. CDR3 length: 17 residues. CDR3 in DNA: TGTGCCAGCAGCCCTGCAAGTACATCGCTTAGCAATCAGCCCCAGCATTTT. It encodes CASSPASTSLSNQPQHF.